These 21 T cell receptor beta chains came from one sample sequenced in a study of blood T cell repertoires in COVID-19. Assay: immunoSEQ multiplex PCR; the TCRdb copy retains only in-frame clones and omits some. The data show over 70,000 clones, with more than 70% seen just once and about 2.1% held by the top ten. Material for sequencing was peripheral blood. These receptors were obtained from a man between 65 and 79 years old with COVID-19, enrolled during active disease.

This clone was seen only a few times. The chain has TRBV19 and TRBJ1-5; 10 positions agree with TRBD1. The length of the CDR3 is 15 residues. V lost 6 bases, J lost 11 bases, and 13 bases stayed unmatched. Germline CDR1 reads LNHDA; CDR2 reads SQIVND (reference sequence). CDR3 coding DNA: TGTGCCAGTAGAGGGGACAGGGGCCCCCAGGGAGCCCAGCATTTT. This encodes CASRGDRGPQGAQHF.

The chain employs TRBV20-1 and TRBJ2-2; 15 nucleotides line up with TRBD2. There are 16 residues in the CDR3. CDR1 is DFQATT and CDR2 is SNEGSKA in the germline V gene (reference sequence). V was clipped by 3 bases and J by 8 bases; unmatched bases: 7. The CDR3 coding sequence is TGCAGTGCTAGTAGGGGGACTAGCGGGAGGTTGGGGGAGCTGTTTTTT. Its translation is CSASRGTSGRLGELFF.

The chain combines TRBV6-5 with TRBJ2-7; D is ambiguous. The CDR3 covers 12 residues. V was clipped by 8 bases and J by 4 bases, with 12 bases between them. CDR1 is MNHEY, CDR2 SVGAGI, per germline. The CDR3 loop reads CASLSRFYEQYF. CDR3 nucleotide sequence: TGTGCCAGCCTCAGCAGGTTTTACGAGCAGTACTTC.

The chain has TRBV27 and TRBJ1-1, with 7 bases fitting TRBD1. Looked up from germline, CDR1 is MNHEY and CDR2 is SMNVEV (reference sequence). CDR3 length: 15 residues. V was pared by 5 bases and J by 4 bases, with 10 bases of the junction left unmatched. CDR3 bases: TGTGCCAGCAGTCCGTCGACAGGGTTAAGCACTGAAGCTTTCTTT. It encodes CASSPSTGLSTEAFF.

The rearrangement links TRBV6-5 to TRBJ2-7; a weak D match, TRBD1 (7 bases). CDR1 and CDR2 from the germline V gene are MNHEY and SVGAGI. V lost 6 bases and J lost 4, with 13 bases in between. CDR3 size: 13 residues. The chain's CDR3 is CASSGGQRYEQYF. In DNA, the CDR3 is TGTGCCAGCAGCGGGGGACAGAGATACGAGCAGTACTTC.

This chain uses TRBV6-2 or TRBV6-3 with TRBJ2-5; TRBD2 aligns across 11 bases. The J segment lost 3 bases and the V segment lost 3 bases, leaving 9 bases of the junction unmatched. The CDR3 is 17 amino acids. CDR1 is MNHEY and CDR2 is SVGEGT in the germline V gene. CDR3 DNA sequence: TGTGCCAGCAGTTATCCCTATCTAGCGGGAGGCGAAGAGACCCAGTACTTC. Its translation is CASSYPYLAGGEETQYF.

The sample holds a few counts of this clone. V is TRBV29-1 and J is TRBJ1-1; TRBD1 aligns across 11 bases. The germline V gene encodes CDR1 SQVTM and CDR2 ANQGSEA. This CDR3 is built from 17 residues. V shed 4 bases, J shed 5 bases, and the junction held 15 bases outside the gene matches. In DNA form, the CDR3 reads TGCAGCGTTGCCAGACGGACAGGGGGCGACAGGGGTACTGAAGCTTTCTTT. Its translation: CSVARRTGGDRGTEAFF.

This clone was observed a few times. V usage is TRBV18 and J usage is TRBJ2-7; 9 bases map to TRBD1. Germline CDR1 and CDR2: KGHSH and LQKENI. This CDR3 has 14 residues. Trimming at V came to 3 bases and at J to 5 bases, leaving 5 bases not matched to a gene. The CDR3 sequence is CASSPLTGGHEQYF. The CDR3 DNA reads TGTGCCAGCTCACCCTTAACAGGGGGCCACGAGCAGTACTTC.

This sequence joins TRBV6-5 and TRBJ1-1; D is ambiguous. The CDR3 is 14 residues long. In germline, CDR1 is MNHEY, CDR2 SVGAGI. Trimming stripped 3 bases from V and 1 base from J, with 9 bases between. Written as DNA, the CDR3 is TGTGCCAGCAGTTATGCCGAGCCGAACACTGAAGCTTTCTTT. Translated: CASSYAEPNTEAFF.

V usage is TRBV6-2 or TRBV6-3 and J usage is TRBJ1-2; TRBD1 matches at 7 bases. Looked up from germline, CDR1 is MNHEY and CDR2 is SVGEGT. The junction had 12 bases not matched to a gene; V was cut back by 0 bases and J by 8 bases. The CDR3 spans 16 residues. CDR3 protein: CASSYSSAGGVKGYTF. The CDR3 nucleotides are TGTGCCAGCAGTTACTCTTCGGCAGGGGGTGTGAAGGGCTACACCTTC.

V is TRBV9 and J is TRBJ1-4; TRBD1 aligns across 8 bases. V was pared by 4 bases and J by 12 bases, with 11 bases of the junction left unmatched. The CDR3 sequence is 14 residues long. The germline V gene has CDR1 SGDLS and CDR2 YYNGEE. The CDR3 coding sequence is TGTGCCAGCAGCCCACGGACAGGGTTCGGTGAACTGTTTTTT. It codes for CASSPRTGFGELFF.

The V and J genes are TRBV4-3 and TRBJ2-3; 9 bases are shared with TRBD2. V dropped 1 base and J dropped 1; count of bases not matched to a gene: 3. Germline CDR1 and CDR2: LGHNA and YSLEER. The length of the CDR3 is 16 residues. CDR3: CASSQVAGGRTDTQYF. CDR3 DNA sequence: TGCGCCAGCAGCCAAGTGGCGGGAGGGCGCACAGATACGCAGTATTTT.

Note on this clone: The same CDR3 arises from other DNA sequences in this sample as well. This chain joins TRBV4-2 and TRBJ1-1, with D uncertain. CDR1 and CDR2 (germline): LGHNA, YNFKEQ. V lost 0 bases and J lost 2, with 7 bases in between. The CDR3 is 14 amino acids. CDR3 DNA sequence: TGTGCCAGCAGCCAAGATCGGGTAAACACTGAAGCTTTCTTT. It yields the protein CASSQDRVNTEAFF.

V usage is TRBV4-3 and J usage is TRBJ1-3; D may be TRBD1 (5 bases). CDR3 length: 16 residues. V was trimmed by 0 bases and J by 0 bases, leaving 9 bases between them. Germline values: CDR1 LGHNA, CDR2 YSLEER. The CDR3: CASSQDYRTSGNTIYF. The CDR3 DNA reads as TGCGCCAGCAGCCAAGATTACAGGACCTCTGGAAACACCATATATTTT.

V usage is TRBV4-1 and J usage is TRBJ1-2; D gene unclear. V dropped 0 bases and J dropped 8 bases, with 16 bases sitting between them. The CDR3 sequence is 15 residues long. Germline V CDR1 and CDR2: MGHRA, YSYEKL. The CDR3 region is CASSQDVRVFSGYTF. The CDR3, as DNA: TGCGCCAGCAGCCAAGATGTTCGGGTATTCTCCGGCTACACCTTC.

CDR3 residues: CASSPRGTVGPGELFF. The CDR3 bases are TGTGCCAGCAGCCCTAGGGGGACCGTCGGGCCCGGGGAGCTGTTTTTT. The chain carries TRBV6-2 or TRBV6-3 and TRBJ2-2; possibly TRBD1 for D (6 bases). Germline CDR1 and CDR2: MNHEY and SVGEGT. This CDR3 is built from 16 residues. V was pared by 6 bases and J by 6 bases, with 20 bases between.

This clone was seen more than once but under ten times. V gene TRBV28 combines with J gene TRBJ1-5; 10 bases align to TRBD1. This CDR3 contains 15 residues. The germline V gene encodes CDR1 MDHEN and CDR2 SYDVKM. Trimming cost V 6 bases and J 2 bases; bases outside gene matches: 4. CDR3 in amino acids: CASRNGQGGNQPQHF. CDR3 sequence (DNA): TGTGCCAGCAGAAACGGACAGGGGGGCAATCAGCCCCAGCATTTT.

The V call is TRBV5-1, the J call TRBJ2-7, with 7 positions matching TRBD1. The CDR3 is 19 residues long. Losses at the gene ends were 0 bases for V and 3 bases for J; bases not matched to a gene: 18. Germline lookup yields CDR1 SGHRS and CDR2 YFSETQ. The CDR3 sequence: CASSLEAPRRQGDHYEQYF. CDR3 DNA: TGCGCCAGCAGCTTGGAAGCTCCGCGTCGACAGGGCGACCACTACGAGCAGTACTTC.

The gene calls are TRBV6-5 and TRBJ1-6, with TRBD1 as a possible D gene (6 bases). Looked up from germline, CDR1 is MNHEY and CDR2 is SVGAGI. The CDR3 loop spans 15 amino acids. Trimming took off 4 bases at V and 6 bases at J, with 13 bases between the two ends. DNA of the CDR3: TGTGCCAGCAGTTCCCAGGGGACGGTTAATTCACCCCTCCACTTT. As protein: CASSSQGTVNSPLHF.

The chain recombines TRBV27 with TRBJ1-2, with 8 nucleotides matching TRBD1. The CDR3 spans 15 residues. The germline V gene has CDR1 MNHEY and CDR2 SMNVEV (reference sequence). The V segment lost 6 bases and the J segment 4 bases; nucleotides outside the gene matches: 10. DNA of the CDR3: TGTGCCAGCAGACAAGGACAGGGCTTAAGCTATGGCTACACCTTC. Amino acids: CASRQGQGLSYGYTF.

The V call is TRBV19, the J call TRBJ2-2; 10 bases line up with TRBD2. This CDR3 is 16 amino acids long. CDR1 is LNHDA, CDR2 SQIVND, per germline (reference sequence). J lost 2 bases, V lost 5 bases, and 5 bases had no gene match. The CDR3 loop reads CASSYGLAANTGELFF. Here the CDR3 DNA reads TGTGCCAGTAGTTATGGACTAGCGGCAAACACCGGGGAGCTGTTTTTT.